One sample yielded the 16 T cell receptor beta chains listed below, sequenced in a study of T-cell reconstitution after alpha-beta-depleted transplantation in children. TCRbeta library preparation incorporated unique molecular identifiers. TCRdb fed the PCR reads into MiXCR, producing one record per CDR3 protein. The table shows around 600,000 distinct CDR3 sequences, with roughly 17% occurring only once. Sequencing used PBMCs from the stem cell graft donor, obtained from the stem cell graft. These receptors all come from a human donor who donated a stem cell graft to a child with acute myeloid leukemia.

This clonotype was seen at least ten times. The chain employs TRBV7-3 and TRBJ2-3; the D is unclear. CDR1 and CDR2 from the germline V gene are SGHTA and FQGTGA. The ends were cut back, 1 base at V and 2 bases at J, with 7 bases in the middle. The CDR3 is 14 amino acids. CDR3 residues: CASSLSGFTDTQYF. The CDR3 coding sequence is TGTGCCAGCAGCTTAAGCGGTTTCACAGATACGCAGTATTTT.

This clonotype turned up a few times. The CDR3 region is CSASMTLGDEKLFF. DNA for the CDR3: TGCAGTGCTTCCATGACTCTCGGGGACGAAAAACTGTTTTTT. The J gene is TRBJ1-4, the V gene TRBV20-1; tentatively, D is TRBD1 (5 bases). V lost 5 bases and J 8 bases, leaving 18 bases between the germline ends. Germline lookup yields CDR1 DFQATT and CDR2 SNEGSKA (reference sequence). CDR3 length: 14 residues.

This clonotype was seen a few times. The rearrangement uses TRBV7-6 and TRBJ2-3; 10 bases agree with TRBD2. With V trimmed by 5 bases and J by 1 base, 6 bases remained unmatched. Germline loops: CDR1 SGHVS, CDR2 FNYEAQ. This CDR3 has 16 residues. Written as DNA, the CDR3 is TGTGCCAGCAGCGCGGAGCTAGCGGGGGGCACAGATACGCAGTATTTT. Its protein is CASSAELAGGTDTQYF.

The table lists this clonotype with many counts. This chain connects TRBV10-1 to TRBJ2-5; a possible D gene is TRBD1 (5 bases). V lost 5 bases, J lost 3 bases, and 10 bases lay in between. Per germline, CDR1 WNHNN and CDR2 SYGVQD (reference sequence). This CDR3 spans 13 amino acids. Here the CDR3 reads CASSSSGKETQYF. CDR3 bases: TGCGCCAGCAGTTCGTCAGGGAAAGAGACCCAGTACTTC.

This clonotype appeared a few times. The chain joins TRBV10-1 to TRBJ2-2; D gene unclear. CDR1 and CDR2 from the germline V gene are WNHNN and SYGVQD (reference sequence). With 9 bases removed from V and 4 bases from J, the gap between germline ends came to 9 bases. The CDR3 has 12 residues. CDR3 nucleotides: TGCGCCAGTTCGAATCCCACCGGGGAGCTGTTTTTT. Protein: CASSNPTGELFF.

This clonotype was found a few times. The V and J genes are TRBV6-5 and TRBJ2-1; 9 bases agree with TRBD2. This CDR3 is 15 amino acids long. The germline V gene encodes CDR1 MNHEY and CDR2 SVGAGI. V lost 2 bases to trimming and J lost 6 bases; unmatched junction nucleotides: 5. Here the CDR3 reads CASSYEAGGINEQFF. The CDR3 region has the DNA TGTGCCAGCAGTTACGAAGCGGGGGGTATCAATGAGCAGTTCTTC.

This chain joins TRBV5-1 and TRBJ2-1; D call uncertain. The CDR3 extends over 14 amino acids. Germline V gene lookup returns CDR1 SGHRS and CDR2 YFSETQ. Trimming shortened V by 0 bases and J by 7 bases, and 11 bases separated the two germline ends. For the CDR3, the DNA is TGCGCCAGCAGCTTGGTAGGAGCCGGGAATGAGCAGTTCTTC. Its protein product is CASSLVGAGNEQFF.

In this sample, this clonotype turned up many times. This sequence joins TRBV5-1 and TRBJ1-1; weak D call: TRBD1 (5 bases). V was trimmed by 2 bases and J by 4 bases, leaving 15 bases between them. Germline V gene lookup returns CDR1 SGHRS and CDR2 YFSETQ. The CDR3 is 15 amino acids. CDR3 nucleotide sequence: TGCGCCAGCAGCTTCATAACAAGCGGGGGCACTGAAGCTTTCTTT. Amino acid sequence: CASSFITSGGTEAFF.

This clonotype was observed many times. V and J are TRBV6-5 and TRBJ2-7; 11 bases fit TRBD1. The CDR3 spans 16 residues. Looked up from germline, CDR1 is MNHEY and CDR2 is SVGAGI. V lost 1 base and J lost 6; bases outside the gene matches: 8. This CDR3 reads CASSYLSRTGGGEQYF. CDR3 bases: TGTGCCAGCAGTTACTTGTCTAGGACAGGGGGCGGCGAGCAGTACTTC.

The genes are TRBV28 and TRBJ1-3; tentative D call: TRBD1 (6 bases). This CDR3 has 14 amino acids. V gave up 7 bases and J gave up 4 bases, with 14 bases separating them. Per the germline V gene, CDR1 is MDHEN and CDR2 is SYDVKM. CDR3 amino acids: CASTTGTIGNTIYF. For the CDR3, the DNA is TGTGCCAGCACGACCGGGACAATCGGAAACACCATATATTTT.

The chain couples TRBV7-8 to TRBJ1-5; perhaps TRBD1 as D (5 bases). CDR3 length: 13 amino acids. V dropped 1 base and J dropped 9 bases, with 10 bases sitting between them. Germline CDR1 SGHVS, CDR2 FQNEAQ. CDR3 region: CASSLEWGRPQHF. CDR3 in DNA: TGTGCCAGCAGCTTAGAGTGGGGCAGGCCCCAGCATTTT.

The V call is TRBV21-1, the J call TRBJ2-3; TRBD1 reflects the table's D call only, with no check against the DNA. TRBV21-1 is listed as a pseudogene. The CDR3 sequence is 15 residues long. CDR3 sequence: CASSKEGREADTQYF. CDR3 nucleotide sequence: TGTGCCAGCAGCAAAGAGGGAAGGGAAGCAGATACGCAGTATTTT.

The chain carries TRBV7-8 and TRBJ2-7, with a possible D match to TRBD2 (5 bases). Germline V CDR1 and CDR2: SGHVS, FQNEAQ. Trimming stripped 2 bases from V and 7 bases from J, with 24 bases between. The CDR3 is 17 amino acids. CDR3 nucleotides: TGTGCCAGCAGCTTAATGGGCCAGGTGGGCGAGGGCAAGGAGCAGTACTTC. Translating it yields CASSLMGQVGEGKEQYF. The complete variable domain, with remaining parts taken from reference TRBV7-8 and TRBJ2-7, reads GAGVSQSPRYKVAKRGQDVALRCDPISGHVSLFWYQQALGQGPEFLTYFQNEAQLDKSGLPSDRFFAERPEGSVSTLKIQRTQQEDSAVYLCASSLMGQVGEGKEQYFGPGTRLTVT.

The J gene is TRBJ2-1, the V gene TRBV3-1, with 12 bases aligning to TRBD2. V dropped 4 bases and J dropped 10; count of bases not matched to a gene: 5. The CDR3 has 14 amino acids. In germline, CDR1 is LGHDT, CDR2 YNNKEL (reference sequence). The CDR3 nucleotides read TGTGCCAGCAGCCTTTGGACTAGCGGGGACGAGCAGTTCTTC. Encoded protein: CASSLWTSGDEQFF.

The table lists this clonotype with many counts. The chain combines TRBV4-2 with TRBJ1-4; D is perhaps TRBD1 (6 bases). The CDR3 extends over 18 amino acids. Germline CDR1 and CDR2: LGHNA and YNFKEQ. Trimming removed 0 bases at V and 0 bases at J, with 14 bases between. In DNA form, the CDR3 reads TGTGCCAGCAGCCAAGACACTAGACAGGCAGCAACTAATGAAAAACTGTTTTTT. Protein product: CASSQDTRQAATNEKLFF.

This clonotype was detected only a few times. CDR3 loop: CASHRSGEFTGELFF. CDR3 DNA sequence: TGCGCCAGTCACCGGAGCGGGGAGTTCACCGGGGAGCTGTTTTTT. The rearrangement uses TRBV5-1 and TRBJ2-2; 7 bases match TRBD2. Trimming cost V 8 bases and J 4 bases; bases outside gene matches: 11. This CDR3 spans 15 amino acids. CDR1 SGHRS and CDR2 YFSETQ come from the germline V gene.